This T cell receptor (beta chain) stems from a study of sequential checkpoint blockade in melanoma. The treatment was: randomized to nivolumab then ipilimumab (arm A) or the reverse (arm B). Measured with immunoSEQ multiplex PCR; TCRdb has only the in-frame clones, and not every one. Among about 21,000 clones listed, roughly 80% were seen once. The sequence was obtained from a human donor with melanoma. The sequenced sample was CD8+ T cells sorted from blood (inferred from file names), obtained from a patient given nivolumab and ipilimumab in sequence.

The CDR3 is CASSPTWGGAGGELFF. In DNA form, the CDR3 reads TGCGCCAGCAGCCCCACCTGGGGGGGGGCGGGCGGGGAGCTGTTTTTT. This chain joins TRBV4-1 and TRBJ2-2; D is possibly TRBD2 (7 bases). In germline, CDR1 is MGHRA, CDR2 YSYEKL. The length of the CDR3 is 16 residues. Trimming pared 4 bases from V and 7 bases from J, leaving 19 bases between.